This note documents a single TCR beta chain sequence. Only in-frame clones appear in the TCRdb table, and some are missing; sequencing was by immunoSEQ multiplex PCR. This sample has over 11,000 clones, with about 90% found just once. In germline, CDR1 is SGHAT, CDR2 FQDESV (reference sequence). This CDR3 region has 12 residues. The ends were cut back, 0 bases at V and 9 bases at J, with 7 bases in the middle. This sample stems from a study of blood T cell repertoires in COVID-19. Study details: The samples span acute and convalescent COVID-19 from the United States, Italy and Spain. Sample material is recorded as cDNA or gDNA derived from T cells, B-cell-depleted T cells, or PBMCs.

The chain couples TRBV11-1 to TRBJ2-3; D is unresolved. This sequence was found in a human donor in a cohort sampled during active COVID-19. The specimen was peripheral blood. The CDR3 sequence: CASSLAGTTQYF. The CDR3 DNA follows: TGTGCCAGCAGCTTAGCCGGTACCACGCAGTATTTT.